This T cell receptor beta chain was observed in a study of blood T cell repertoires in COVID-19 (dated by TCRdb to about 2020). Regarding the complete study: Samples from collaborators originated in the United States, Italy and Spain and spanned both the acute and convalescent phases of COVID-19. The material from the prospective study consisted of cDNA or gDNA derived from T cells, B-cell-depleted T cells, or PBMCs. The dataset comprised deeply sampled blood TCRbeta repertoires from subjects exposed to, actively infected with, or recovered from COVID-19. The repertoires were released in a freely available public database intended as a resource for research on the immune response to SARS-CoV-2. Samples came from the ongoing ImmuneRACE study (first 160 participants) plus 1,254 subjects from 6 global collaborators. A de-identified subject ID, COVID-19 status, age in years and sex were almost always included in the sample metadata. Where available, HLA class I and class II types were obtained from metadata supplied by the sample provider rather than from assay-based typing.

The immunoSEQ Assay, a bias-controlled multiplex PCR, was used to amplify TCRbeta CDR3 regions from genomic DNA. The authors' analysis ran thus. Within the assay, amplification of reference gene primers was used to estimate how many nucleated cells each sample contained. Sequence reads were collapsed and filtered to measure the absolute abundance of every unique TCRbeta CDR3 rearrangement. Productive Simpson clonality was computed per sample as the square root of Simpson's diversity index over productive rearrangements. In its TCRdb copy, this immuneACCESS table keeps in-frame sequences only and misses some clones. Where compared with another copy, unresolved V genes explain less than half of these, and the others have no known cause. V and J calls and clone size follow that table, whereas D and trimming were derived from the DNA. Recorded for this sample are about 200,000 clones; less than 85% of them occurred a single time. Jointly, the top ten make up 4.5% to 7% of the sample.

The CDR3 sequence holds 15 residues, the cysteine and phenylalanine included. Of the read, only the CDR3 DNA is kept; its 45 bases are in frame from base 1. Compared with germline, V lacks 5 bases and J lacks 8 bases; bases without a gene match: 8. The germline V gene encodes CDR1 MNHEY and CDR2 SVGAGI. Regarding this clone: Its antigen has not been determined. One base away there is no much larger clone; base qualities are not given.

Study-level results and caveats: The quantity of clinical and demographic metadata differed by source and by participant and was supplied without curation.

Collaborating institutions collected whole blood in K2EDTA tubes following their own protocols. For TCRbeta analysis, collaborators shipped samples in one of three forms: frozen whole blood, isolated PBMCs, or DNA extracted from either of those sample types. This receptor was taken from a woman in her 70s with acute or convalescent COVID-19. The sequenced material came from peripheral blood. The sequence joins TRBV6-5 to TRBJ2-5, with 13 middle bases fitting TRBD2. The CDR3 has the sequence CASSPRTSGGYTQYF. At the DNA level, the sequence is TGTGCCAGCAGTCCACGGACTAGCGGGGGCTATACCCAGTACTTC.